One sample yielded the 17 T cell receptor beta chains listed below, sequenced in a study of T cell responses to AZD1222 COVID-19 vaccine. The repertoire was sequenced with immunoSEQ multiplex PCR; TCRdb's copy has only in-frame clones and lacks some. Among 150,000 to 180,000 clones listed, roughly nine tenths were seen once. The material was peripheral blood, obtained on day 0 of AZD1222 vaccination. Every receptor here comes from an adult in good health.

This chain uses TRBV4-3 with TRBJ1-1; D gene ambiguous. The CDR3 is made up of 18 amino acids. Deletions cut 0 bases from V and 2 bases from J, with 19 bases between. The germline CDR1 and CDR2 sequences are LGHNA and YSLEER. The CDR3 spells CASSQDNSAGPRNTEAFF. In DNA form, the CDR3 reads TGCGCCAGCAGCCAAGATAATAGTGCAGGCCCAAGAAACACTGAAGCTTTCTTT.

The chain links TRBV6-5 to TRBJ1-4, with 7 positions matching TRBD1. The V gene end was trimmed by 6 bases and the J gene end by 0 bases; junction bases not matched to a gene: 4. The CDR3 has 15 amino acids. Germline V CDR1 and CDR2: MNHEY, SVGAGI. In DNA, the CDR3 is TGTGCCAGCAGATCAGGGGGTGCAACTAATGAAAAACTGTTTTTT. Its translation: CASRSGGATNEKLFF.

The CDR3: CASSLAGTQDGYTF. Written as DNA, the CDR3 is TGCGCCAGCAGCTTGGCCGGGACACAGGATGGCTACACCTTC. The rearrangement joins TRBV5-1 to TRBJ1-2, with D possibly being TRBD1 (6 bases). The V gene's germline CDR1 is SGHRS and CDR2 YFSETQ. V was clipped by 0 bases and J by 6 bases, with 12 bases between them. This CDR3 spans 14 amino acids.

CDR3: CASSFTGGTEAFF. CDR3 DNA sequence: TGCGCCAGCAGCTTTACAGGGGGCACTGAAGCTTTCTTT. The rearrangement joins TRBV5-1 to TRBJ1-1, with 8 bases aligning to TRBD1. Germline values: CDR1 SGHRS, CDR2 YFSETQ. J gave up 4 bases and V 2 bases, and 1 base lay outside the gene matches. The length of the CDR3 is 13 residues.

CDR3 sequence (DNA): TGTGCCAGCACCACGGGACCCAACGAGCAGTACTTC. This sequence encodes CASTTGPNEQYF. V usage is TRBV6-5 and J usage is TRBJ2-7, with D perhaps matching TRBD1 or TRBD2 (5 bases each). This CDR3 spans 12 amino acids. Germline-derived CDR1 and CDR2 are MNHEY and SVGAGI. V dropped 7 bases and J dropped 5 bases, with 12 bases sitting between them.

V is TRBV5-8 and J is TRBJ1-5; TRBD1 might be the D (6 bases). Deletions cut 6 bases from V and 2 bases from J, with 18 bases between. CDR1 is SGHTS and CDR2 is YDEGEE in the germline V gene. The length of the CDR3 is 16 residues. The DNA for the CDR3 is TGTGCCAGCATCAAAGGCGGAGGGGGAGGCAATCAGCCCCAGCATTTT. Encoded protein: CASIKGGGGGNQPQHF.

CDR3 bases: TGTGCCAGCAGCTTTGGACAGGGTGAGGAAAAACTGTTTTTT. It translates to CASSFGQGEEKLFF. The chain combines TRBV7-9 with TRBJ1-4; 8 bases agree with TRBD1. Trimming at V came to 3 bases and at J to 8 bases, leaving 5 bases not matched to a gene. CDR1 is SEHNR, CDR2 FQNEAQ, per germline (reference sequence). The CDR3 has 14 residues. The complete variable domain, with remaining parts taken from reference TRBV7-9 and TRBJ1-4, reads DTGVSQNPRHKITKRGQNVTFRCDPISEHNRLYWYRQTLGQGPEFLTYFQNEAQLEKSRLLSDRFSAERPKGSFSTLEIQRTEQGDSAMYLCASSFGQGEEKLFFGSGTQLSVL.

The chain carries TRBV9 and TRBJ1-5; D is ambiguous. Germline CDR1 is SGDLS and CDR2 is YYNGEE. This CDR3 contains 16 residues. V shed 3 bases and J shed 1 base, with 14 bases lying between them. The CDR3 region is CASSGGTPMSNQPQHF. In DNA form, the CDR3 reads TGTGCCAGCAGCGGAGGAACTCCCATGAGCAATCAGCCCCAGCATTTT.

V and J are TRBV28 and TRBJ2-3; 9 nucleotides match TRBD1. The CDR3 loop spans 16 amino acids. With 5 bases clipped from V and 7 bases from J, the junction kept 13 bases outside the gene matches. CDR1 MDHEN and CDR2 SYDVKM come from the germline V gene. CDR3 sequence reads: CASSPAPGQGTNTQYF. The CDR3 bases are TGTGCCAGCAGTCCCGCCCCGGGACAGGGCACGAATACGCAGTATTTT.

This clone turned up a few times. V usage is TRBV27 and J usage is TRBJ1-1; D uncertain. The V gene's germline CDR1 is MNHEY and CDR2 SMNVEV (reference sequence). The CDR3 consists of 13 residues. V shed 1 base and J shed 12 bases, with 15 bases lying between them. CDR3 sequence (DNA): TGTGCCAGCAGTTTATACGAGGTCGGAGAAACTTTCTTT. This codes for CASSLYEVGETFF.

This sequence joins TRBV9 and TRBJ2-1, with 10 bases aligning to TRBD1. Germline values: CDR1 SGDLS, CDR2 YYNGEE. The CDR3 totals 16 residues. V shed 3 bases, J shed 8 bases, and the junction held 11 bases outside the gene matches. CDR3 region: CASSAEGQGWGHEQFF. The CDR3 bases are TGTGCCAGCAGCGCAGAGGGACAGGGGTGGGGCCATGAGCAGTTCTTC. The variable domain in full, completed from reference TRBV9 and TRBJ2-1, reads DSGVTQTPKHLITATGQRVTLRCSPRSGDLSVYWYQQSLDQGLQFLIQYYNGEERAKGNILERFSAQQFPDLHSELNLSSLELGDSALYFCASSAEGQGWGHEQFFGPGTRLTVL.

V usage is TRBV3-1 (or the pseudogene TRBV3-2) and J usage is TRBJ2-5; D possibly uses TRBD1 or TRBD2 (6 bases each). The CDR3 sequence is 17 residues long. Germline assignment: CDR1 LGHDT and CDR2 YNNKEL (reference sequence). With 0 bases removed from V and 2 bases from J, the gap between germline ends came to 16 bases. Written as DNA, the CDR3 is TGTGCCAGCAGCCAAGAGTGGAGGGGGACTTATCAAGAGACCCAGTACTTC. It translates to CASSQEWRGTYQETQYF.

This clone was detected a few times. The J gene is TRBJ1-1, the V gene TRBV10-3, with TRBD1 as a possible D gene (6 bases). V was cut by 7 bases and J by 5 bases, with 17 bases left in between. This CDR3 is built from 14 residues. Per the germline V gene, CDR1 is ENHRY and CDR2 is SYGVKD. CDR3 sequence: CAITRGGGRTEAFF. CDR3 nucleotides: TGTGCCATCACCCGCGGGGGGGGCAGGACTGAAGCTTTCTTT.

The chain has TRBV5-1 and TRBJ2-7; D gene unclear. Between the trimmed V and J ends, which lost 1 base and 3 bases, there was a span of 17 bases. Germline V lookup: CDR1 SGHRS, CDR2 YFSETQ. This CDR3 comprises 16 residues. The CDR3 loop is CASSLSPSAAGYEQYF. Written as DNA, the CDR3 is TGCGCCAGCAGCTTGAGTCCCTCCGCGGCAGGCTACGAGCAGTACTTC.

Written as DNA, the CDR3 is TGTGCCAGCAGCCAAGACTTGACGTTATCAGATACGCAGTATTTT. Its protein is CASSQDLTLSDTQYF. The chain uses TRBV4-2 and TRBJ2-3; D is ambiguous. V lost 0 bases and J 4 bases, leaving 11 bases between the germline ends. CDR1 is LGHNA, CDR2 YNFKEQ, per germline. The CDR3 loop spans 15 amino acids.

This clone appeared a single time. This chain joins TRBV15 and TRBJ2-1; D not certain. The CDR3 has 14 residues. Germline V gene data show CDR1 as LNHNV and CDR2 as YYDKDF (reference sequence). The V end lost 0 bases, the J end lost 10 bases, and 13 bases lay between the germline ends. CDR3 bases: TGTGCCACCAGCAGAGAAGGCAGGCGATGGGAGCAGTTCTTC. Its translation is CATSREGRRWEQFF.

The chain combines TRBV15 with TRBJ1-1, with 7 bases aligning to TRBD1. The germline V gene encodes CDR1 LNHNV and CDR2 YYDKDF (reference sequence). V lost 1 base, J lost 4 bases, and 3 bases stayed unmatched. The length of the CDR3 is 14 residues. As DNA, the CDR3 is TGTGCCACCAGCAGAGGACAGGGCCCCACTGAAGCTTTCTTT. Protein product: CATSRGQGPTEAFF.